The present entry profiles one T cell receptor beta chain with its context. The data derive from a study of blood T cell repertoires in COVID-19. About the study: The United States, Italy and Spain were the sources of the acute and convalescent COVID-19 samples.

The germline gives CDR1 GTSNPN, CDR2 SVGIG (reference sequence). This CDR3 region has 18 residues. J was trimmed by 2 bases and V by 3 bases; bases with no gene match: 10. The participants were between roughly 18 and 89 years old and came from about two dozen US areas. Per the original methods: Nucleated cell number was recorded as an estimate derived from reference gene primer amplification. Some clones are missing from TCRdb's copy, which holds only in-frame ones; the method was immunoSEQ multiplex PCR. The V and J calls and clone size are taken from that table; D and trimming were inferred from the DNA. The sample contains over 250,000 clones, roughly 90% of which appear only once.

This sequence joins TRBV30 and TRBJ2-4; 13 nucleotides line up with TRBD2. Source material: PBMCs or T cells enriched from blood (not recorded which). The receptor was isolated from a man aged 55-75 years who had recovered from COVID-19. As DNA, the CDR3 is TGTGCCTGGAGCGAACTAGCGGGAGGGCCGATTACCAAAAACATTCAGTACTTC. This encodes CAWSELAGGPITKNIQYF.